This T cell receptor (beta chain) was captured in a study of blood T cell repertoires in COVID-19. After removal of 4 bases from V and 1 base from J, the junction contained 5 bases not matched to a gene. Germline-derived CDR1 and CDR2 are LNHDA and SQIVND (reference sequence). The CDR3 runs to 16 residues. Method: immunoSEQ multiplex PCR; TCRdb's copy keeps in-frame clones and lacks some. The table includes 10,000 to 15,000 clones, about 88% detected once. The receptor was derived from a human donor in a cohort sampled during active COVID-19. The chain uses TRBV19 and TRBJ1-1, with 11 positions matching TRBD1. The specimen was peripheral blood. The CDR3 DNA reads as TGTGCCAGTAGTAGGGACAGGGGGGCTACGAACACTGAAGCTTTCTTT. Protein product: CASSRDRGATNTEAFF.